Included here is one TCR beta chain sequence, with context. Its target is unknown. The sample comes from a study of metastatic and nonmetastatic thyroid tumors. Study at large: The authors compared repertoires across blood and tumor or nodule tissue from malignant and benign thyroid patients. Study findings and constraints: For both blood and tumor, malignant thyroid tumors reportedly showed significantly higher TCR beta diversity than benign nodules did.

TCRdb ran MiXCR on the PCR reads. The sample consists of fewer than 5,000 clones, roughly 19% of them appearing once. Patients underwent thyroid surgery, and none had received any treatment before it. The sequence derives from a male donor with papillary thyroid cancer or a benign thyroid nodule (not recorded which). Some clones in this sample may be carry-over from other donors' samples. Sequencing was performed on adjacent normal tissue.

CDR3 nucleotides: TGTGCCAGCAGTTTATCACAGTCCTATGGCTACACCTTC. It codes for CASSLSQSYGYTF. The chain combines TRBV28 with TRBJ1-2; unclear D gene. There are 13 residues in the CDR3. CDR1 and CDR2 from the germline V gene are MDHEN and SYDVKM. V was trimmed by 1 base and J by 4 bases, leaving 7 bases between them.